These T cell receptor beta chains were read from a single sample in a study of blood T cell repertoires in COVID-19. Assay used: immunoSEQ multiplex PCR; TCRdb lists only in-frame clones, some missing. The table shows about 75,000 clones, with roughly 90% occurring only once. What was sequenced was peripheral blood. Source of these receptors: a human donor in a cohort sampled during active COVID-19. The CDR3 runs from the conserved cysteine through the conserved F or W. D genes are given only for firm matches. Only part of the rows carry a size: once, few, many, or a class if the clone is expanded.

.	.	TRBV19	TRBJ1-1	CASSTGRGNTEAFF	TGTGCCAGTAGTACCGGGCGGGGAAACACTGAAGCTTTCTTT
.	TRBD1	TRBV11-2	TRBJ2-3	CASSPKDRDTDTQYF	TGTGCCAGCAGCCCAAAGGACAGGGACACAGATACGCAGTATTTT
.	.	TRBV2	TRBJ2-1	CASCGTYSYNEQFF	TGTGCCTCCTGTGGGACTTACTCCTACAATGAGCAGTTCTTC
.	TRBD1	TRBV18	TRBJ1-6	CASSSNSDRGNSPLHF	TGTGCCAGCTCATCAAATTCGGACAGGGGGAATTCACCCCTCCACTTT
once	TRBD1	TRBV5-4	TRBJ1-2	CASSSDRGQGYTF	TGTGCCAGCAGCTCCGACAGGGGTCAGGGCTACACCTTC
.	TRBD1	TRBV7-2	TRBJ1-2	CASSSGQGAGYGYTF	TGTGCCAGCAGCTCCGGACAGGGGGCAGGGTATGGCTACACCTTC
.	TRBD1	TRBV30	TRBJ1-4	CAWSPWDRGRGDEKLFF	TGTGCCTGGAGTCCTTGGGACAGGGGGCGCGGTGATGAAAAACTGTTTTTT
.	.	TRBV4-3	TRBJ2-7	CASSQAVAYEQYF	TGCGCCAGCAGCCAGGCGGTTGCCTACGAGCAGTACTTC
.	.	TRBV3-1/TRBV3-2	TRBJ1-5	CASSQGQGKPQHF	TGTGCCAGCAGCCAGGGGCAGGGAAAGCCCCAGCATTTT
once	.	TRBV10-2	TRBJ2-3	CASQGLKSTTDTQYF	TGCGCCAGCCAGGGACTCAAGAGTACCACAGATACGCAGTATTTT
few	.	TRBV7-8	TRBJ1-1	CASSLEGTGNTEAFF	TGTGCCAGCAGCTTAGAAGGTACGGGGAACACTGAAGCTTTCTTT
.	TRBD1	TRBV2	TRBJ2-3	CASIQGALTDTQYF	TGTGCCAGCATCCAGGGGGCGCTCACAGATACGCAGTATTTT
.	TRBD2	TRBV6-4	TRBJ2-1	CASWTSGSSYNEQFF	TGTGCCAGTTGGACTAGCGGGAGCTCCTACAATGAGCAGTTCTTC